Below are 24 T cell receptor beta chains sequenced from a single sample in a study of regulatory T cells in long-lasting Graves disease. Noted time point: newly diagnosed GD, antithyroid drugs for less than 3 months. TCR sequences were obtained from RNA taken from PBMCs. Relying on iRepertoire HTBI primers and Arm-PCR of CDR3 regions, the team built TCR beta libraries. TCRdb recomputed calls from the multiplex PCR reads with MiXCR, one row per CDR3 protein. The sample lists about 560,000 distinct CDR3 sequences; around 16% were seen once. The same specimen was also included in a second study, on T cells in Graves' hyperthyroidism and ophthalmopathy.

Sequenced material: peripheral blood mononuclear cells (PBMCs), taken at new diagnosis, from a patient treated with antithyroid drugs. These receptors came from a man younger than 35 with Graves disease.

This clonotype was found a few times. This chain joins TRBV2 and TRBJ2-2; 7 nucleotides match TRBD2. CDR1 and CDR2 (germline): SNHLY, FYNNEI. Trimming cost V 6 bases and J 7 bases; bases outside gene matches: 14. CDR3 length equals 16 residues. CDR3 bases: TGTGCCAGCAGGTCTGGGGGGAGGGCCCTCATCGGGGAGCTGTTTTTT. Translating gives CASRSGGRALIGELFF.

This clonotype was observed many times. The chain is built from TRBV20-1 and TRBJ1-1; possibly TRBD1 for D (6 bases). CDR1 and CDR2 (germline): DFQATT, SNEGSKA (reference sequence). Deletions cut 5 bases from V and 5 bases from J, with 9 bases between. The CDR3 contains 11 residues. The CDR3 here is CSASQGTEAFF. The DNA for the CDR3 is TGCAGTGCTTCCCAGGGGACTGAAGCTTTCTTT.

The sample holds a few counts of this clonotype. The genes are TRBV20-1 and TRBJ2-7; D might be TRBD2 (6 bases). The CDR3 runs 13 residues. CDR1 and CDR2 (germline): DFQATT, SNEGSKA (reference sequence). V lost 1 base to trimming and J lost 2 bases, with 9 bases between them. This CDR3 is CSARAGATYEQYF. The CDR3 DNA reads TGCAGTGCTAGAGCGGGAGCCACCTACGAGCAGTACTTC.

V usage is TRBV20-1 and J usage is TRBJ2-2; 9 positions match TRBD2. The length of the CDR3 is 14 residues. Trimming at V came to 4 bases and at J to 7 bases, leaving 7 bases not matched to a gene. CDR1 is DFQATT, CDR2 SNEGSKA, per germline (reference sequence). CDR3 sequence (DNA): TGCAGTGCTATGTCCAGCGGGAGGCTCGGGGAGCTGTTTTTT. Translated: CSAMSSGRLGELFF.

This clonotype has more than one count but fewer than ten. The gene calls are TRBV20-1 and TRBJ2-6; TRBD2 matches 7 bases. The CDR3 is 15 residues long. Trimming at V came to 2 bases and at J to 2 bases, leaving 3 bases not matched to a gene. CDR1 is DFQATT, CDR2 SNEGSKA, per germline (reference sequence). The CDR3 DNA reads TGCAGTGCTAGAATGGCGGGGGCTGGGGCCAACGTCCTGACTTTC. This sequence encodes CSARMAGAGANVLTF.

This clonotype was seen a handful of times. The chain is built from TRBV28 and TRBJ2-7, with 10 bases matching TRBD1. The length of the CDR3 is 15 residues. After removal of 2 bases from V and 3 bases from J, the junction contained 4 bases not matched to a gene. Germline loops: CDR1 MDHEN, CDR2 SYDVKM. CDR3 coding DNA: TGTGCCAGCAGTTTAGGGGGACAGGGGATCTACGAGCAGTACTTC. Residues: CASSLGGQGIYEQYF.

The chain carries TRBV27 and TRBJ2-6; D is uncertain. V lost 5 bases to trimming and J lost 0 bases, with 17 bases between them. The CDR3 totals 18 residues. CDR1 and CDR2 from the germline V gene are MNHEY and SMNVEV (reference sequence). DNA of the CDR3: TGTGCCAGCAGTCCAGGACGATACCTTGACTCTGGGGCCAACGTCCTGACTTTC. As protein: CASSPGRYLDSGANVLTF.

In this sample, this clonotype turned up many times. V gene TRBV27 combines with J gene TRBJ2-7; possible D gene TRBD2, 5 bases. This CDR3 has 13 residues. V was clipped by 5 bases and J by 1 base, with 9 bases between them. Germline V gives CDR1 MNHEY, CDR2 SMNVEV (reference sequence). This CDR3 is CASSEGRSYEQYF. The CDR3 nucleotides are TGTGCCAGCAGTGAGGGCAGGTCCTACGAGCAGTACTTC.

The V gene is TRBV4-1, the J gene TRBJ2-1; D gene ambiguous. V lost 0 bases to trimming and J lost 8 bases, with 14 bases between them. Germline CDR1 MGHRA, CDR2 YSYEKL. There are 15 residues in the CDR3. The CDR3 region is CASSQDRVPSYEQFF. The DNA of the CDR3 is TGCGCCAGCAGCCAAGATAGGGTCCCCAGCTATGAGCAGTTCTTC.

This clonotype was seen only a few times. The rearrangement links TRBV29-1 to TRBJ2-3, with TRBD2 identical over 9 bases. Germline lookup yields CDR1 SQVTM and CDR2 ANQGSEA. The CDR3 has 14 amino acids. V dropped 5 bases and J dropped 1; count of bases not matched to a gene: 4. CDR3 DNA: TGCAGCGTTTTCCGGACTAGCGGCACAGATACGCAGTATTTT. Encoded protein: CSVFRTSGTDTQYF.

This clonotype was observed at least ten times. The chain links TRBV18 to TRBJ2-3; 9 bases fit TRBD1. The V gene end was trimmed by 2 bases and the J gene end by 3 bases; junction bases not matched to a gene: 12. The CDR3 is made up of 18 amino acids. Looked up from germline, CDR1 is KGHSH and CDR2 is LQKENI. This CDR3 is CASSPYTPGQGGTDTQYF. In DNA form, the CDR3 reads TGTGCCAGCTCACCATACACTCCGGGACAGGGAGGAACAGATACGCAGTATTTT.

This clonotype has at least ten counts. V gene TRBV28 combines with J gene TRBJ2-2; D unclear. Trimming took off 2 bases at V and 3 bases at J, with 10 bases between the two ends. The CDR3 has 15 amino acids. Germline CDR1 is MDHEN and CDR2 is SYDVKM. The CDR3 loop is CASSLATPYTGELFF. CDR3 DNA: TGTGCCAGCAGTTTAGCGACGCCGTACACCGGGGAGCTGTTTTTT.

This chain uses TRBV7-8 with TRBJ2-2; tentative D call: TRBD2 (6 bases). CDR3 size: 14 residues. The V gene's germline CDR1 is SGHVS and CDR2 FQNEAQ. Trimming removed 2 bases at V and 5 bases at J, with 9 bases between. The CDR3 protein is CASSLRGTTGELFF. The DNA of the CDR3 is TGTGCCAGCAGCTTACGAGGGACTACCGGGGAGCTGTTTTTT.

Only a few counts were recorded for this clonotype. This rearrangement joins TRBV7-2 to TRBJ2-2, with TRBD1 identical over 8 bases. CDR3 length equals 15 residues. CDR1 SGHTA and CDR2 FQGNSA come from the germline V gene. Trimming at V came to 5 bases and at J to 6 bases, leaving 8 bases not matched to a gene. In DNA form, the CDR3 reads TGTGCCAGCAGCACCAGGACAGGGTCAGCCGGGGAGCTGTTTTTT. Translating it yields CASSTRTGSAGELFF.

Note on this clonotype: The germline gene is not matched at one end of the junction; a read error may be the cause. This chain uses TRBV5-1 with TRBJ2-1; D might be TRBD2 (6 bases). The CDR3 spans 15 residues. Germline V gives CDR1 SGHRS, CDR2 YFSETQ. The CDR3 reads CASSRRTGGMDEQFF. CDR3 nucleotide sequence: TGCGCCAGCAGCCGTCGGACTGGCGGGATGGATGAACAGTTCTTC.

The chain combines TRBV5-1 with TRBJ1-3; TRBD1 agrees at 9 bases. J gave up 0 bases and V 0 bases, and 7 bases lay outside the gene matches. This CDR3 is 18 amino acids long. From germline, CDR1 is SGHRS and CDR2 YFSETQ. The CDR3 sequence: CASSLDGTGHFSGNTIYF. The CDR3 DNA is TGCGCCAGCAGCTTGGACGGGACAGGGCATTTCTCTGGAAACACCATATATTTT.

This clonotype showed up many times. The rearrangement uses TRBV6-1 and TRBJ2-7, with D maybe TRBD1 (5 bases). Germline V gene data show CDR1 as MNHNS and CDR2 as SASEGT. The CDR3 consists of 14 residues. V was clipped by 6 bases and J by 6 bases, with 18 bases between them. CDR3 sequence (DNA): TGTGCCAGCAGATTGGACACGATTCCCTCCGAGCAGTACTTC. Amino acids: CASRLDTIPSEQYF.

This clonotype was observed at least ten times. This chain connects TRBV11-2 to TRBJ1-6, with D possibly TRBD1 on 5 matching bases. Germline CDR1 SGHAT, CDR2 FQNNGV. The CDR3 has 16 residues. V was pared by 0 bases and J by 2 bases, with 8 bases between. This CDR3 reads CASSLETVAYNSPLHF. CDR3 nucleotides: TGTGCCAGCAGCTTAGAGACAGTGGCCTATAATTCACCCCTCCACTTT.

Only a few counts were recorded for this clonotype. The chain uses TRBV4-1 and TRBJ2-1; a possible D gene is TRBD2 (5 bases). The V and J ends lost 1 base and 5 bases respectively, with 18 bases between them. The germline V gene encodes CDR1 MGHRA and CDR2 YSYEKL. The CDR3 runs to 17 residues. CDR3 in DNA: TGCGCCAGCAGCCAAGGATTGAACATCGGGCGGGACAATGAGCAGTTCTTC. It yields the protein CASSQGLNIGRDNEQFF.

This clonotype was detected a few times. This may come from a read error, since a much larger clone is one base off. The rearrangement links TRBV28 to TRBJ2-7, with a possible D match to TRBD2 (5 bases). CDR3 length: 15 amino acids. Germline V gene data show CDR1 as MDHEN and CDR2 as SYDVKM. The CDR3 DNA reads as TGTGCCAGCAGTTTACCGGAGGTGAGCACCTACGAGCAGCACTTC. Protein sequence: CASSLPEVSTYEQHF.

On this clonotype: As the CDR3 is not closed by the conserved phenylalanine or tryptophan, this likely results from a read error. The genes are TRBV3-1 and TRBJ2-3, with D uncertain. Between the trimmed V and J ends, which lost 5 bases and 1 base, there was a span of 13 bases. The CDR3 runs to 15 residues. From germline, CDR1 is LGHDT and CDR2 YNNKEL (reference sequence). DNA for the CDR3: TGTGCCAGCAGCTTGGCCTCGAAGGGCACAGATACGCAGTATTGT. The encoded protein is CASSLASKGTDTQYC.

V and J are TRBV6-1 and TRBJ2-3, with a tentative D call TRBD1 (7 bases). V was clipped by 5 bases and J by 3 bases, with 24 bases between them. Per germline, CDR1 MNHNS and CDR2 SASEGT. The CDR3 length is 18 residues. The CDR3 nucleotides read TGTGCCAGCAGTCAAAGTGCCCAGGGGGGCTTTGGGACAGATACGCAGTATTTT. This codes for CASSQSAQGGFGTDTQYF.

This clonotype occurred a few times. The chain combines TRBV9 with TRBJ2-7, with TRBD1 as a possible D gene (6 bases). From germline, CDR1 is SGDLS and CDR2 YYNGEE. Between the trimmed V and J ends, which lost 0 bases and 1 base, there was a span of 11 bases. This CDR3 has 15 residues. The CDR3 DNA follows: TGTGCCAGCAGCGTAGCTGGGGACAAATCCTACGAGCAGTACTTC. As protein: CASSVAGDKSYEQYF.

This clonotype was observed at least ten times. V is TRBV5-1 and J is TRBJ2-1; D is perhaps TRBD1 (5 bases). Germline-derived CDR1 and CDR2 are SGHRS and YFSETQ. The CDR3 loop spans 14 amino acids. Deletions cut 1 base from V and 8 bases from J, with 13 bases between. As DNA, the CDR3 is TGCGCCAGCAGCTTGTCCGGCAGGGATGATGAGCAGTTCTTC. The encoded protein is CASSLSGRDDEQFF.